The rows below give T cell receptor beta chains drawn from one sample of a study of cytomegalovirus exposure and HLA in healthy donors. Generated by immunoSEQ multiplex PCR, the TCRdb table keeps only in-frame clones and is missing some. The sample lists 180,000 or so clones; 75% to 90% were seen once. Sequenced material: PBMCs. The origin of the receptors is a man aged 18 to 29 in good health and CMV-seropositive. Each CDR3 is given with its conserved first and last residue. Fields, in order: J gene, D gene, CDR3 length, clone size, V gene, CDR3 protein, CDR3 DNA. A D gene is named only where the DNA matches it firmly. Some rows have no size entry. The others give once, few or many, or a class for an expanded clone.

TRBJ2-3,TRBD2,16,.,TRBV7-7,CASSPGTSGLTDTQYF,TGTGCCAGCAGCCCGGGGACTAGCGGTCTCACAGATACGCAGTATTTT
TRBJ2-7,.,11,.,TRBV20-1,CSARGGYEQYF,TGCAGTGCTAGAGGCGGCTACGAGCAGTACTTC
TRBJ1-5,.,12,.,TRBV2,CASGLNRQPQHF,TGTGCCAGCGGACTGAATCGTCAGCCCCAGCATTTT
TRBJ1-6,.,15,few,TRBV9,CASSVDGQTNSPLHF,TGTGCCAGCAGCGTAGATGGACAAACTAATTCACCCCTCCACTTT
TRBJ1-1,.,14,.,TRBV5-6,CASSFGPGGTEAFF,TGTGCCAGCAGCTTTGGGCCCGGAGGGACTGAAGCTTTCTTT
TRBJ1-2,TRBD1,12,once,TRBV6-5,CASSQDRDGYTF,TGTGCCAGCAGCCAAGACAGGGATGGCTACACCTTC
TRBJ2-3,TRBD2,18,.,TRBV5-1,CASSYLLIAGDDTDTQYF,TGCGCCAGCAGCTACCTCTTGATAGCGGGGGACGACACAGATACGCAGTATTTT
TRBJ1-2,TRBD1,13,.,TRBV5-4,CASSKTGRYGYTF,TGTGCCAGCAGCAAGACAGGGAGATATGGCTACACCTTC
TRBJ2-1,TRBD1,15,.,TRBV7-9,CASSLRLGQGDEQFF,TGTGCCAGCAGCTTAAGACTGGGACAGGGTGATGAGCAGTTCTTC
TRBJ1-1,TRBD1,13,.,TRBV12-5,CASGLGQGPEAFF,TGTGCTAGTGGCTTAGGACAGGGTCCTGAAGCTTTCTTT
TRBJ1-2,.,15,.,TRBV9,CASSPPGGGSYGYTF,TGTGCCAGCAGCCCCCCCGGAGGCGGGAGCTATGGCTACACCTTC
TRBJ2-1,TRBD1,17,.,TRBV27,CASSLTLGTGVVNEQFF,TGTGCCAGCAGTTTAACGCTCGGGACAGGGGTTGTGAATGAGCAGTTCTTC
TRBJ1-5,TRBD1,16,once,TRBV23-1,CASSQTQDRGAAPQHF,TGCGCCAGCAGTCAAACCCAGGACAGGGGAGCGGCGCCCCAGCATTTT
TRBJ2-1,TRBD1,17,.,TRBV9,CASSVVSGTENYNEQFF,TGTGCCAGCAGCGTAGTCTCTGGGACAGAAAATTACAATGAGCAGTTCTTC
TRBJ2-1,TRBD2,15,medium-sized,TRBV6-4,CASSERGGSYNEQFF,TGTGCCAGCAGTGAGCGGGGGGGCTCCTACAATGAGCAGTTCTTC
TRBJ1-1,TRBD1,17,.,TRBV30,CAWSRRDRGLSNTEAFF,TGTGCCTGGAGTAGACGGGACAGGGGGCTGAGTAACACTGAAGCTTTCTTT
TRBJ2-7,TRBD2,14,.,TRBV27,CASSTSGASYEQYF,TGTGCCAGCAGTACTAGCGGGGCGTCCTACGAGCAGTACTTC
TRBJ2-1,TRBD1,15,.,TRBV7-2,CASSSTGTVYNEQFF,TGTGCCAGCAGCTCAACCGGGACAGTCTACAATGAGCAGTTCTTC
TRBJ1-2,.,13,.,TRBV30,CAWISAVPYGYTF,TGTGCCTGGATATCGGCGGTTCCCTATGGCTACACCTTC
TRBJ2-5,.,12,.,TRBV14,CASSQAEETQYF,TGTGCCAGCAGCCAGGCTGAAGAGACCCAGTACTTC
TRBJ2-7,TRBD2,18,.,TRBV27,CASSLRGSPSGASYEQYF,TGTGCCAGCAGTTTACGGGGTAGTCCTAGCGGGGCGTCCTACGAGCAGTACTTC
TRBJ2-1,TRBD1,14,.,TRBV7-3,CASSPRTGNNEQFF,TGTGCCAGCAGCCCACGGACAGGAAACAATGAGCAGTTCTTC
TRBJ2-5,TRBD2,14,.,TRBV29-1,CSVVLLSSGGTQYF,TGCAGCGTTGTTTTGTTATCAAGCGGGGGGACCCAGTACTTC
TRBJ1-2,.,10,.,TRBV29-1,CSVAGYGYTF,TGCAGCGTTGCAGGGTATGGCTACACCTTC
TRBJ2-1,TRBD2,17,.,TRBV10-3,CAISESGTSGGANEQFF,TGTGCCATCAGTGAGTCCGGGACTAGCGGGGGTGCCAATGAGCAGTTCTTC
TRBJ2-7,.,11,.,TRBV25-1,CASSTSDEQYF,TGTGCCAGCAGTACGAGCGACGAGCAGTACTTC
TRBJ1-2,.,13,.,TRBV5-4,CASSLALDYGYTF,TGTGCCAGCAGCTTAGCCCTAGACTATGGCTACACCTTC
TRBJ1-1,.,16,.,TRBV28,CASRRPRVSALIEAFF,TGTGCCAGCAGGCGCCCGAGGGTTTCAGCTCTTATTGAAGCTTTCTTT